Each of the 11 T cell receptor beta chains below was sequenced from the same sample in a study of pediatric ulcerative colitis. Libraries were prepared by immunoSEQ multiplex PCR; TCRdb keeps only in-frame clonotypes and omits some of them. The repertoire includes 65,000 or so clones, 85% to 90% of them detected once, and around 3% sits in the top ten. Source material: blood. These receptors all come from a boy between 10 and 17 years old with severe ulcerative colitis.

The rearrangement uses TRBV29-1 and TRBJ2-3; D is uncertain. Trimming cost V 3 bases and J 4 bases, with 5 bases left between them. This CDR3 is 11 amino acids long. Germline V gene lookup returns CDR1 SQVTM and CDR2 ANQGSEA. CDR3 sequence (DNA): TGCAGCGTTGATTGGGCAGATACGCAGTATTTT. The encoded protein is CSVDWADTQYF.

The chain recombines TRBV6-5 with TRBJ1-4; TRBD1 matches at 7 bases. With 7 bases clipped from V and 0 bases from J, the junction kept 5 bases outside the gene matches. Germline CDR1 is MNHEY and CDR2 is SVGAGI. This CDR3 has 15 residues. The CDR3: CASKPTGATNEKLFF. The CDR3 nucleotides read TGTGCCAGCAAGCCTACAGGGGCAACTAATGAAAAACTGTTTTTT.

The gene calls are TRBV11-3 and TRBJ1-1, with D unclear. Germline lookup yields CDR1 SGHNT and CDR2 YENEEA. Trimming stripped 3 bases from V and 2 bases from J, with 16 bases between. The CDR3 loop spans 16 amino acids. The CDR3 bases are TGTGCCAGCAGCTTCCCACCTATTGTGCGTAACACTGAAGCTTTCTTT. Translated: CASSFPPIVRNTEAFF.

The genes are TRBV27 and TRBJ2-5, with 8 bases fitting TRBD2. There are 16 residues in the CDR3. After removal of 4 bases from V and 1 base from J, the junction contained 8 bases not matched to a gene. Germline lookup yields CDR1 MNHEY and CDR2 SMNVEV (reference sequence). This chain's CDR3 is CASSYLPGGGQETQYF. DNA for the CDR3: TGTGCCAGCAGTTATTTACCGGGAGGGGGCCAAGAGACCCAGTACTTC.

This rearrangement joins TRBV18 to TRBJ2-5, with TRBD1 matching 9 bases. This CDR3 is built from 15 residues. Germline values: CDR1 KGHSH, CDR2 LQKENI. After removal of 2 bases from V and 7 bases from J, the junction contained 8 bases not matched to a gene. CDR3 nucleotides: TGTGCCAGCTCACCAATACCGGGACAGGGTGGGACCCAGTACTTC. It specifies CASSPIPGQGGTQYF.

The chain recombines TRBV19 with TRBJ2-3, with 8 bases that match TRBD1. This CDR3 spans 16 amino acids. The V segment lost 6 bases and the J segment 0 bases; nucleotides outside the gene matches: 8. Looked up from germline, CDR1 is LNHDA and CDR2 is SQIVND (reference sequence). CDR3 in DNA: TGTGCCAGTAGCTATAGGACAGGGTCAAGCACAGATACGCAGTATTTT. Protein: CASSYRTGSSTDTQYF.

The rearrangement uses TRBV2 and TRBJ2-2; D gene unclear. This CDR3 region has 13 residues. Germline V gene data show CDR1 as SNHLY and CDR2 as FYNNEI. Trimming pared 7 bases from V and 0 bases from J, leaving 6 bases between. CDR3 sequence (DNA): TGTGCCAGCATAGCCCCGAACACCGGGGAGCTGTTTTTT. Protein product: CASIAPNTGELFF. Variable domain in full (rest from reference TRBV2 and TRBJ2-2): EPEVTQTPSHQVTQMGQEVILRCVPISNHLYFYWYRQILGQKVEFLVSFYNNEISEKSEIFDDQFSVERPDGSNFTLKIRSTKLEDSAMYFCASIAPNTGELFFGEGSRLTVL.

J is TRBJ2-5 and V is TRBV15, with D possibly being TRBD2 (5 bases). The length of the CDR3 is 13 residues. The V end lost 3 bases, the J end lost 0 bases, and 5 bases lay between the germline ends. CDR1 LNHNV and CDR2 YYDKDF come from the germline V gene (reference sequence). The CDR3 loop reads CATSRDYQETQYF. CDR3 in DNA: TGTGCCACCAGCAGGGACTACCAAGAGACCCAGTACTTC.

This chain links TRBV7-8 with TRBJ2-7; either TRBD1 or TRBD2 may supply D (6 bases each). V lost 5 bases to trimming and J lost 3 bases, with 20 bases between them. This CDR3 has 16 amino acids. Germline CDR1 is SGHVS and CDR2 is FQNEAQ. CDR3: CASSIRGGTGLYEQYF. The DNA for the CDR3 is TGTGCCAGCAGCATCCGAGGGGGGACTGGGCTCTACGAGCAGTACTTC.

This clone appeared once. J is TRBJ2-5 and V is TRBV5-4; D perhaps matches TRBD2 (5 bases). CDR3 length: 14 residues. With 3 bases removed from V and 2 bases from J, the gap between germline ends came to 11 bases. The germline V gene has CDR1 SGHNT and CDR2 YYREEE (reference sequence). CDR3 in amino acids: CASSWSSGQETQYF. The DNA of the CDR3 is TGTGCCAGCAGCTGGTCATCGGGGCAAGAGACCCAGTACTTC.

The CDR3 reads CASSAWVFGNQPQHF. The CDR3 DNA reads as TGTGCCAGCAGTGCGTGGGTCTTTGGCAATCAGCCCCAGCATTTT. The gene calls are TRBV6-1 and TRBJ1-5; D unresolved. V gave up 4 bases and J gave up 2 bases, with 12 bases separating them. CDR3 size: 15 residues. Germline-derived CDR1 and CDR2 are MNHNS and SASEGT.